The 27 T cell receptor beta chains presented below share a single source sample, sequenced in a study of blood T cell repertoires in COVID-19. TCRdb's copy holds only in-frame clones and misses some; the assay was immunoSEQ multiplex PCR. This table has 150,000 to 250,000 clones, about nine tenths appearing once. Input material: PBMCs or T cells enriched from blood (not recorded which). These receptors all stem from a woman aged 25 to 39 who had recovered from COVID-19.

In its sample, this clone was seen once. The J gene is TRBJ2-1, the V gene TRBV7-3; 8 nucleotides match TRBD2. The trim removed 5 bases at V and 9 bases at J, leaving 18 bases unmatched. The CDR3 sequence is 17 residues long. Germline assignment: CDR1 SGHTA and CDR2 FQGTGA. The CDR3 coding sequence is TGTGCCAGCAGCCCACATTCCGGGACTAGAATGTCGGGTGAGCAGTTCTTC. It specifies CASSPHSGTRMSGEQFF.

CDR3 region: CASSPRRGQYYEQYF. The DNA for the CDR3 is TGTGCCAGCAGCCCTAGGAGGGGACAGTACTACGAGCAGTACTTC. The rearrangement links TRBV5-6 to TRBJ2-7, with a possible D match to TRBD1 (7 bases). V was shortened by 4 bases and J by 3 bases, with 17 bases between the two germline ends. The CDR3 spans 15 residues. Looked up from germline, CDR1 is SGHDT and CDR2 is YYEEEE. Filled out from reference TRBV5-6 and TRBJ2-7, the complete variable domain reads DAGVTQSPTHLIKTRGQQVTLRCSPKSGHDTVSWYQQALGQGPQFIFQYYEEEERQRGNFPDRFSGHQFPNYSSELNVNALLLGDSALYLCASSPRRGQYYEQYFGPGTRLTVT.

This chain joins TRBV6-5 and TRBJ1-1, with TRBD1 as a possible D gene (6 bases). The V gene's germline CDR1 is MNHEY and CDR2 SVGAGI. This CDR3 contains 14 residues. The germline V and J ends were trimmed by 7 bases and 0 bases, with 12 bases remaining between them. CDR3 in amino acids: CASNEDSLNTEAFF. The CDR3 DNA reads as TGTGCCAGCAACGAGGACAGCTTGAACACTGAAGCTTTCTTT.

The genes are TRBV21-1 and TRBJ1-5. TRBV21-1 is a known pseudogene. The CDR3 has 16 amino acids. In DNA form, the CDR3 reads TGTGCCAGCAGCAAGGCGGGGAAAGATAGCAATCAGCCCCAGCATTTT. Translated: CASSKAGKDSNQPQHF.

This clone was counted a few times. This chain links TRBV27 with TRBJ2-7; no clear D gene. Germline V gene data show CDR1 as MNHEY and CDR2 as SMNVEV (reference sequence). CDR3 length equals 11 residues. With 7 bases removed from V and 2 bases from J, the gap between germline ends came to 6 bases. The CDR3 nucleotides read TGTGCCAGCATCCCTACCTACGAGCAGTACTTC. This gives the protein CASIPTYEQYF.

This clone was detected a few times. This sample includes further DNA sequences coding for the same CDR3. The chain employs TRBV4-3 and TRBJ1-2, with 7 nucleotides matching TRBD1. CDR1 and CDR2 from the germline V gene are LGHNA and YSLEER. The CDR3 contains 13 residues. V trimming: 3 bases; J trimming: 5 bases; junction bases outside the gene matches: 3. In nucleotides, the CDR3 is TGCGCCAGCAGCCAGCGACAGGGATATGGCTACACCTTC. Protein sequence: CASSQRQGYGYTF.

This clone has more than one count but fewer than ten. This rearrangement joins TRBV27 to TRBJ1-1; 9 bases match TRBD1. The CDR3 covers 15 residues. V gave up 5 bases and J gave up 4 bases; unmatched junction bases: 8. In germline, CDR1 is MNHEY, CDR2 SMNVEV (reference sequence). In DNA form, the CDR3 reads TGTGCCAGCAGTACCAACAGGGGGCGAGGCACTGAAGCTTTCTTT. This encodes CASSTNRGRGTEAFF.

With regard to this clone: Other DNA variants within this sample encode the same CDR3. The V call is TRBV7-2, the J call TRBJ2-7; 7 bases fit TRBD2. CDR1 is SGHTA, CDR2 FQGNSA, per germline. CDR3 length equals 14 residues. V shed 2 bases, J shed 3 bases, and the junction held 4 bases outside the gene matches. The chain's CDR3 is CASSLSGGNYEQYF. CDR3 in DNA: TGTGCCAGCAGCTTATCGGGGGGAAACTACGAGCAGTACTTC.

The V call is TRBV6-4, the J call TRBJ2-1, with 10 bases fitting TRBD2. Germline CDR1 and CDR2: MRHNA and SNTAGT. Losses at the gene ends were 3 bases for V and 8 bases for J; bases not matched to a gene: 7. The CDR3 is 15 residues long. The CDR3 DNA follows: TGTGCCAGCAGTGAACAAGGGACTAGCGAGTATGAGCAGTTCTTC. Protein sequence: CASSEQGTSEYEQFF.

The V gene is TRBV4-1, the J gene TRBJ2-5; TRBD2 matches at 7 bases. The ends lost 0 bases at V and 5 bases at J; junction bases unmatched: 9. The germline CDR1 and CDR2 sequences are MGHRA and YSYEKL. The CDR3 covers 16 residues. CDR3 in amino acids: CASSQDYGLEAETQYF. The CDR3, as DNA: TGCGCCAGCAGCCAAGATTATGGACTAGAAGCCGAGACCCAGTACTTC.

V and J are TRBV6-5 and TRBJ1-1; perhaps TRBD1 as D (5 bases). V was clipped by 6 bases and J by 1 base, with 12 bases between them. The CDR3 length is 14 residues. Germline V gene sequence: CDR1 MNHEY, CDR2 SVGAGI. The CDR3 nucleotides are TGTGCCAGCAGACGGACAACAGGGAACACTGAAGCTTTCTTT. This translates into CASRRTTGNTEAFF.

This chain's CDR3 is CATSRDRSGAINQPQHF. CDR3 coding DNA: TGTGCCACCAGCAGAGATCGGTCGGGAGCGATCAATCAGCCCCAGCATTTT. The V gene is TRBV15, the J gene TRBJ1-5; no clear D. V was trimmed by 0 bases and J by 3 bases, leaving 15 bases between them. The CDR3 covers 17 residues. Germline loops: CDR1 LNHNV, CDR2 YYDKDF (reference sequence).

This chain links TRBV6-4 with TRBJ1-6; possible D gene TRBD1, 6 bases. CDR1 MRHNA and CDR2 SNTAGT come from the germline V gene. This CDR3 is 14 amino acids long. Trimming took off 8 bases at V and 10 bases at J, with 18 bases between the two ends. CDR3 DNA sequence: TGTGCCAGCCTACTACAGGGCATCCGCTCACCCCTCCACTTT. Its protein product is CASLLQGIRSPLHF.

This chain uses TRBV7-2 with TRBJ1-4, with unresolved D. Germline values: CDR1 SGHTA, CDR2 FQGNSA. V lost 3 bases, J lost 5 bases, and 10 bases lay in between. The length of the CDR3 is 14 residues. The CDR3 sequence: CASSFSSTNEKLFF. Here the CDR3 DNA reads TGTGCCAGCAGCTTTTCATCCACAAATGAAAAACTGTTTTTT.

This clone was observed once. The V call is TRBV5-4, the J call TRBJ2-5; TRBD1 matches at 8 bases. The CDR3 spans 16 residues. V trimming: 5 bases; J trimming: 1 base; junction bases outside the gene matches: 10. Germline V gene data show CDR1 as SGHNT and CDR2 as YYREEE (reference sequence). The CDR3 bases are TGTGCCAGCAGTCCCGTCTGGGGACAGGCCCAAGAGACCCAGTACTTC. This sequence encodes CASSPVWGQAQETQYF.

The table lists this clone with a few counts. The rearrangement links TRBV9 to TRBJ2-7; D gene uncertain. The V end lost 3 bases, the J end lost 4 bases, and 11 bases lay between the germline ends. This CDR3 is 13 amino acids long. Looked up from germline, CDR1 is SGDLS and CDR2 is YYNGEE. This CDR3 is CASSAMSGYEQYF. The CDR3 DNA follows: TGTGCCAGCAGCGCCATGTCCGGGTACGAGCAGTACTTC. Drawing the rest from reference TRBV9 and TRBJ2-7, the complete variable domain is DSGVTQTPKHLITATGQRVTLRCSPRSGDLSVYWYQQSLDQGLQFLIQYYNGEERAKGNILERFSAQQFPDLHSELNLSSLELGDSALYFCASSAMSGYEQYFGPGTRLTVT.

This clone appeared a single time. The chain is built from TRBV19 and TRBJ1-1, with 8 bases aligning to TRBD1. The germline CDR1 and CDR2 sequences are LNHDA and SQIVND (reference sequence). The CDR3 extends over 13 amino acids. V lost 5 bases and J lost 6; bases outside the gene matches: 5. The CDR3 DNA sequence: TGTGCCAGTAGTTCCAACAGGGGGTCTGAAGCTTTCTTT. As protein: CASSSNRGSEAFF.

The V call is TRBV4-3, the J call TRBJ2-7, with 14 bases lining up with TRBD2. Germline CDR1 reads LGHNA; CDR2 reads YSLEER. V trimming: 4 bases; J trimming: 5 bases; junction bases outside the gene matches: 7. The CDR3 has 16 residues. CDR3 in DNA: TGCGCCAGCAGCCGAATGGGACTAGCGGGAGTCCACGAGCAGTACTTC. This encodes CASSRMGLAGVHEQYF.

This clone has only one observation. This rearrangement joins TRBV7-6 to TRBJ2-3; possibly TRBD2 for D (5 bases). Deletions cut 2 bases from V and 1 base from J, with 7 bases between. The CDR3 consists of 14 residues. CDR1 is SGHVS and CDR2 is FNYEAQ in the germline V gene. CDR3 loop: CASSLMEGTDTQYF. The CDR3 DNA sequence: TGTGCCAGCAGCTTAATGGAGGGCACAGATACGCAGTATTTT.

The V call is TRBV29-1, the J call TRBJ2-2; a weak D match, TRBD2 (5 bases). This CDR3 contains 14 residues. The V gene lost 7 bases and the J gene lost 1 base, with 13 bases spanning the gap. Germline lookup yields CDR1 SQVTM and CDR2 ANQGSEA. This CDR3 is CSALFGENTGELFF. CDR3 coding DNA: TGCAGCGCATTATTCGGGGAGAACACCGGGGAGCTGTTTTTT.

This chain links TRBV6-5 with TRBJ1-3; no reliable D call. The CDR3 totals 14 residues. Trimming took 6 bases from V and 4 from J, leaving 13 bases between them. Germline V gives CDR1 MNHEY, CDR2 SVGAGI. The CDR3 DNA sequence: TGTGCCAGCAGCCTCCGCGGGAGGGGAAACACCATATATTTT. It codes for CASSLRGRGNTIYF.

The V gene is TRBV24-1, the J gene TRBJ2-1, with 12 nucleotides matching TRBD2. V trimming: 5 bases; J trimming: 3 bases; junction bases outside the gene matches: 7. The CDR3 extends over 17 amino acids. Germline CDR1 and CDR2: KGHDR and SFDVKD. Here the CDR3 DNA reads TGTGCCACCAGTGGCCCGACTAGCGGGAGATTCTACAATGAGCAGTTCTTC. As protein: CATSGPTSGRFYNEQFF.

The CDR3: CASSFQGNYEQYF. The CDR3, as DNA: TGTGCCAGTAGTTTCCAGGGCAACTACGAGCAGTACTTC. The chain carries TRBV19 and TRBJ2-7, with a weak D call TRBD1 (5 bases). Trimming took off 5 bases at V and 3 bases at J, with 11 bases between the two ends. Germline CDR1 and CDR2: LNHDA and SQIVND (reference sequence). This CDR3 is built from 13 residues. The full variable domain, rest sourced from reference TRBV19 and TRBJ2-7, is DGGITQSPKYLFRKEGQNVTLSCEQNLNHDAMYWYRQDPGQGLRLIYYSQIVNDFQKGDIAEGYSVSREKKESFPLTVTSAQKNPTAFYLCASSFQGNYEQYFGPGTRLTVT.

The chain's CDR3 is CASSLGGNTDTQYF. Here the CDR3 DNA reads TGCGCCAGCAGCTTAGGCGGGAACACAGATACGCAGTATTTT. The chain links TRBV5-1 to TRBJ2-3; tentative D call: TRBD2 (6 bases). The length of the CDR3 is 14 residues. CDR1 and CDR2 from the germline V gene are SGHRS and YFSETQ. Deletions cut 2 bases from V and 2 bases from J, with 9 bases between.

The rearrangement links TRBV7-8 to TRBJ2-7, with a tentative D call TRBD2 (5 bases). The CDR3 contains 15 residues. Germline V gives CDR1 SGHVS, CDR2 FQNEAQ. Deletions cut 4 bases from V and 3 bases from J, with 16 bases between. The CDR3: CASSSPLGQSYEQYF. The CDR3 DNA sequence: TGTGCCAGCAGCTCGCCACTAGGGCAGAGCTACGAGCAGTACTTC.

The J gene is TRBJ2-3, the V gene TRBV19, with TRBD2 identical over 7 bases. Germline CDR1 reads LNHDA; CDR2 reads SQIVND (reference sequence). V shed 6 bases, J shed 0 bases, and the junction held 6 bases outside the gene matches. This CDR3 region has 15 residues. The CDR3 coding sequence is TGTGCCAGTAGGCCCTGGGAGGGAAGCACAGATACGCAGTATTTT. Protein: CASRPWEGSTDTQYF.

The chain has TRBV27 and TRBJ2-5; TRBD2 might be the D (5 bases). The CDR3 spans 14 residues. Trimming stripped 2 bases from V and 4 bases from J, with 11 bases between. CDR1 MNHEY and CDR2 SMNVEV come from the germline V gene (reference sequence). The CDR3 DNA sequence: TGTGCCAGCAGTTTAGTGGGAGTGGGAGAGACCCAGTACTTC. This translates into CASSLVGVGETQYF.